This T cell receptor beta chain was profiled in a study of T cell responses to AZD1222 COVID-19 vaccine. As concerns this clone: Antigen unknown.

Germline assignment: CDR1 PRHDT and CDR2 FYEKMQ (reference sequence). V was cut by 3 bases and J by 1 base, with 14 bases left in between. The CDR3 is made up of 16 amino acids. Overall study results and limits: AZD1222 recipients seropositive at baseline numbered only five to seven. Sampled repertoires all dated from after the peak T cell response.

Profiling relied on immunoSEQ multiplex PCR, and the TCRdb table lists in-frame clones only, not all of them. The table records approximately 130,000 clones, roughly 90% of them present only once. The TCR comes from an adult in good health. The sample here was peripheral blood, taken on day 0 of MenACWY control vaccination. V is TRBV13 and J is TRBJ2-3; tentative D call: TRBD2 (5 bases). The CDR3 nucleotides are TGTGCCAGCAGCTTTCTTCGAGTTAGCGGCACAGATACGCAGTATTTT. Its translation is CASSFLRVSGTDTQYF.